This T cell receptor (beta chain) derives from a study of blood T cell repertoires in COVID-19 (TCRdb year 2020). With regard to the full study: The collaborator samples originated in the United States, Italy and Spain and spanned the acute and convalescent phases of COVID-19. The prospective study material was composed of cDNA or gDNA derived from T cells, B-cell-depleted T cells, or PBMCs. The dataset comprised deeply sampled blood TCRbeta repertoires from subjects exposed to, actively infected with, or recovered from COVID-19. The repertoires were made available in a free public database intended to serve as a resource for research on the immune response to SARS-CoV-2. The samples were drawn from the first 160 participants of the ongoing ImmuneRACE study and from about 1,200 subjects provided by 6 global collaborators. A de-identified subject ID, COVID-19 status, age in years and sex were almost always included in the sample metadata. HLA class I and class II types, where available, came from metadata supplied by the sample provider rather than from assay-based typing. Findings and caveats that apply to the study as a whole: Clinical and demographic metadata were provided uncurated, with the amount varying by source and participant.

Only one count was recorded for this clone. The antigen it binds to is not known. The record has no base qualities; no much larger clone is one base away. Participants in the prospective study were enrolled through a virtual design, were aged 18 to 89 years, and lived in 20 to 30 United States geographic areas. To assign participants to cohorts, the prospective study relied on clinical history that participants themselves reported in a screening survey and a study questionnaire. ImmuneRACE Cohort 3 recovered participants were defined by two consecutive negative NP/OP PCR tests, healthcare professional clearance, or symptom resolution. In the prospective study, whole blood, serum and a nasopharyngeal or oropharyngeal swab were collected from each participant by mobile phlebotomists. Over a roughly two-month period, participants in the prospective study had the option of providing additional blood draws and questionnaires. Blood samples from the prospective study were shipped frozen or at room temperature prior to DNA extraction.

The CDR3 measures 14 amino acids from cysteine to phenylalanine. The only DNA kept is the CDR3, 42 bases in frame from the first base. Trimmed from V: 4 bases; trimmed from J: 5 bases; junction bases lacking a gene match: 3. CDR1 and CDR2 (KGHSH, LQKENI) derive from the germline V gene. TCRbeta CDR3 regions were amplified from genomic DNA by means of the immunoSEQ Assay, a bias-controlled multiplex PCR. For the original study's pipeline: Nucleated cell counts per sample were estimated from amplification of reference gene primers within the assay. Sequence reads were collapsed and filtered to measure the absolute abundance of every unique TCRbeta CDR3 rearrangement. For each sample, productive Simpson clonality was calculated by taking the square root of Simpson's diversity index across productive rearrangements. The immuneACCESS repertoire file appears here via TCRdb, limited to in-frame rearrangements. These files lack a portion of the clones; in checked studies, under half of the deficit traces to unresolved V genes, and the cause of the others is not known. Clone size and the V and J calls come from that table; the DNA yielded D and trimming. The sample table contains 300,000 or so clones; only one count was recorded for about 93% of them. The leading ten clones occupy 0.95% to 1.2% of the sample.

In this chain, TRBV18 is recombined with TRBJ1-5; 9 of the junction bases match TRBD1. The sequencing input was PBMCs or T cells enriched from blood (not recorded which). The TCR originated in a woman aged 25 to 39 who had recovered from COVID-19. The DNA sequence is given as TGTGCCAGCTCACTACAGGGGGCGGATCAGCCCCAGCATTTT. It specifies CASSLQGADQPQHF.